Shown below are 23 T cell receptor beta chains from a single sample sequenced in a study of OX40 agonist ivuxolimab in advanced cancers. Some clones are missing from TCRdb's copy, which holds only in-frame ones; the method was immunoSEQ multiplex PCR. Seen here are 42,000 or so clones, approximately 84% observed once, and the top ten hold about 16%. The source material was CD4+ or CD8+ T cells sorted from blood, sampled in a trial of the OX40 agonist ivuxolimab. The receptors derive from an adult with an advanced solid tumor such as melanoma, head and neck, liver or kidney cancer.

This sequence joins TRBV29-1 and TRBJ2-5; D perhaps matches TRBD1 (5 bases). This CDR3 is 13 amino acids long. CDR1 and CDR2 (germline): SQVTM, ANQGSEA. V was clipped by 7 bases and J by 7 bases, with 19 bases between them. The CDR3 DNA follows: TGCAGCGCACACTATGCAGGGAAGCCGACCCAGTACTTC. Protein: CSAHYAGKPTQYF.

As DNA, the CDR3 is TGTGCCAGCAGAAAAGTCGGATACTATGGCTACACCTTC. It translates to CASRKVGYYGYTF. V and J are TRBV28 and TRBJ1-2; D gene ambiguous. This CDR3 is 13 amino acids long. Germline V gene lookup returns CDR1 MDHEN and CDR2 SYDVKM. Trimming removed 6 bases at V and 3 bases at J, with 11 bases between.

This clone has only one observation. The chain recombines TRBV27 with TRBJ2-5, with 12 positions matching TRBD2. With 6 bases clipped from V and 5 bases from J, the junction kept 13 bases outside the gene matches. Germline loops: CDR1 MNHEY, CDR2 SMNVEV (reference sequence). This CDR3 has 17 amino acids. CDR3 region: CASRNSPSGGALETQYF. As DNA, the CDR3 is TGTGCCAGCAGGAACTCTCCTAGCGGGGGGGCTTTGGAGACCCAGTACTTC.

CDR3 region: CASSDGSGTEAFF. DNA for the CDR3: TGTGCCAGCAGTGACGGCAGCGGGACGGAAGCTTTCTTT. The V gene is TRBV2, the J gene TRBJ1-1; D possibly corresponds to TRBD1 (5 bases). Per germline, CDR1 SNHLY and CDR2 FYNNEI. Trimming took off 3 bases at V and 8 bases at J, with 13 bases between the two ends. The CDR3 runs 13 residues.

The chain's CDR3 is CASTRMGSYEQYV. The CDR3 DNA is TGTGCCAGCACCCGTATGGGCTCCTACGAGCAGTACGTC. V usage is TRBV13 and J usage is TRBJ2-7, with no clear D. Per germline, CDR1 PRHDT and CDR2 FYEKMQ (reference sequence). V was clipped by 7 bases and J by 0 bases, with 10 bases between them. The length of the CDR3 is 13 residues.

This rearrangement joins TRBV14 to TRBJ2-1; 13 positions match TRBD2. V was clipped by 1 base and J by 0 bases; unmatched bases: 9. This CDR3 has 20 amino acids. The germline gives CDR1 SGHDN, CDR2 FVKESK. CDR3 coding DNA: TGTGCCAGCAGCCAAGTGGCGGGACTAGCGGGAATCAGCTCCTACAATGAGCAGTTCTTC. Its translation: CASSQVAGLAGISSYNEQFF.

CDR3 region: CASSQDRGTGYNEQFF. DNA for the CDR3: TGCGCCAGCAGCCAAGATAGGGGGACAGGTTACAATGAGCAGTTCTTC. The V call is TRBV4-3, the J call TRBJ2-1; TRBD1 matches 8 bases. The CDR3 is 16 amino acids. The V and J ends lost 0 bases and 4 bases, in that order; junction bases with no gene match: 5. CDR1 and CDR2 from the germline V gene are LGHNA and YSLEER.

The rearrangement joins TRBV4-1 to TRBJ2-7; weak D call: TRBD2 (5 bases). The germline V gene has CDR1 MGHRA and CDR2 YSYEKL. V was clipped by 0 bases and J by 5 bases, with 14 bases between them. The CDR3 length is 15 residues. The CDR3: CASSQDRGLSNEQYF. In nucleotides, the CDR3 is TGCGCCAGCAGCCAAGATAGAGGACTCTCAAACGAGCAGTACTTC.

The chain carries TRBV19 and TRBJ2-1; 7 positions agree with TRBD2. The CDR3 covers 15 residues. Germline-derived CDR1 and CDR2 are LNHDA and SQIVND (reference sequence). The ends lost 3 bases at V and 0 bases at J; junction bases unmatched: 2. CDR3 DNA sequence: TGTGCCAGTAGTATGGGGGGGAGCTCCTACAATGAGCAGTTCTTC. This codes for CASSMGGSSYNEQFF.

The V gene is TRBV27, the J gene TRBJ2-2, with D possibly being TRBD1 or TRBD2 (5 bases each). The V gene lost 2 bases and the J gene lost 5 bases, with 12 bases spanning the gap. The CDR3 consists of 15 residues. Germline lookup yields CDR1 MNHEY and CDR2 SMNVEV (reference sequence). The CDR3 sequence is CASSLGTRGTGELFF. The CDR3 DNA follows: TGTGCCAGCAGTTTAGGGACCCGAGGGACCGGGGAGCTGTTTTTT.

V gene TRBV4-1 combines with J gene TRBJ2-1; D is perhaps TRBD2 (5 bases). The CDR3 consists of 13 residues. Germline V gives CDR1 MGHRA, CDR2 YSYEKL. Trimming took 3 bases from V and 4 from J, leaving 7 bases between them. The CDR3, as DNA: TGCGCCAGCAGCCATGGACTGTACAATGAGCAGTTCTTC. Protein sequence: CASSHGLYNEQFF.

The chain recombines TRBV7-3 with TRBJ2-1; 11 nucleotides align to TRBD1. V was clipped by 2 bases and J by 9 bases; unmatched bases: 6. There are 15 residues in the CDR3. In germline, CDR1 is SGHTA, CDR2 FQGTGA. This chain's CDR3 is CASSLGTGGGSEQFF. The CDR3 DNA sequence: TGTGCCAGCAGCTTAGGGACAGGGGGAGGAAGTGAGCAGTTCTTC.

The V gene is TRBV30, the J gene TRBJ1-2; D remains unclear. Trimming cost V 4 bases and J 4 bases, with 16 bases left between them. The CDR3 runs to 14 residues. CDR1 GTSNPN and CDR2 SVGIG come from the germline V gene (reference sequence). The CDR3 coding sequence is TGTGCCTGGATATCCCCAGAATTCTCCTATGGCTACACCTTC. As protein: CAWISPEFSYGYTF.

DNA of the CDR3: TGTGCCAGCAGTGGGACAGTAGTCACAGATACGCAGTATTTT. It is translated as CASSGTVVTDTQYF. The rearrangement uses TRBV2 and TRBJ2-3; perhaps TRBD1 as D (6 bases). The V end was cut by 4 bases, the J end by 2 bases, with 10 bases between. The CDR3 covers 14 residues. Germline V gene lookup returns CDR1 SNHLY and CDR2 FYNNEI.

V is TRBV19 and J is TRBJ1-4, with 9 bases lining up with TRBD1. CDR3 length: 16 amino acids. V was pared by 5 bases and J by 7 bases, with 11 bases of the junction left unmatched. The germline gives CDR1 LNHDA, CDR2 SQIVND (reference sequence). The chain's CDR3 is CASSQPGQGLFEKLFF. CDR3 nucleotide sequence: TGTGCCAGTAGTCAACCGGGACAGGGCCTTTTTGAAAAACTGTTTTTT. Drawing the rest from reference TRBV19 and TRBJ1-4, the complete variable domain is DGGITQSPKYLFRKEGQNVTLSCEQNLNHDAMYWYRQDPGQGLRLIYYSQIVNDFQKGDIAEGYSVSREKKESFPLTVTSAQKNPTAFYLCASSQPGQGLFEKLFFGSGTQLSVL.

The chain employs TRBV5-8 and TRBJ2-1; D ambiguous. The V gene's germline CDR1 is SGHTS and CDR2 YDEGEE. V was cut by 3 bases and J by 10 bases, with 17 bases left in between. The CDR3 is made up of 14 amino acids. CDR3 amino acids: CASSWGTLTSEQFF. In DNA form, the CDR3 reads TGTGCCAGCAGCTGGGGTACCTTGACAAGCGAGCAGTTCTTC. Full variable domain (remainder filled in from reference TRBV5-8 and TRBJ2-1): EAGVTQSPTHLIKTRGQQATLRCSPISGHTSVYWYQQALGLGLQFLLWYDEGEERNRGNFPPRFSGRQFPNYSSELNVNALELEDSALYLCASSWGTLTSEQFFGPGTRLTVL.

The CDR3 spells CASSDSEWKPIVWWNSPLHF. The CDR3 DNA reads TGTGCCAGCAGTGATTCGGAATGGAAACCGATCGTCTGGTGGAATTCACCCCTCCACTTT. The chain links TRBV2 to TRBJ1-6; D is unresolved. Trimming took 3 bases from V and 7 from J, leaving 28 bases between them. Per germline, CDR1 SNHLY and CDR2 FYNNEI. The CDR3 is 20 residues long. Complete variable domain (other parts from reference TRBV2 and TRBJ1-6): EPEVTQTPSHQVTQMGQEVILRCVPISNHLYFYWYRQILGQKVEFLVSFYNNEISEKSEIFDDQFSVERPDGSNFTLKIRSTKLEDSAMYFCASSDSEWKPIVWWNSPLHFGNGTRLTVT.

The chain carries TRBV5-1 and TRBJ2-7; TRBD2 aligns across 9 bases. The V and J ends lost 1 base and 3 bases, in that order; junction bases with no gene match: 8. Germline loops: CDR1 SGHRS, CDR2 YFSETQ. The CDR3 is made up of 16 amino acids. The CDR3 is CASSLWVAGECYEQYF. DNA for the CDR3: TGCGCCAGCAGCTTGTGGGTAGCGGGAGAGTGCTACGAGCAGTACTTC.

The chain has TRBV27 and TRBJ1-1; the D is unclear. V was pared by 2 bases and J by 2 bases, with 9 bases between. This CDR3 has 14 residues. CDR1 is MNHEY, CDR2 SMNVEV, per germline (reference sequence). CDR3 loop: CASSLIGFNTEAFF. CDR3 sequence (DNA): TGTGCCAGCAGTTTAATAGGGTTCAACACTGAAGCTTTCTTT.

The chain recombines TRBV4-1 with TRBJ1-1; weak D call: TRBD1 (6 bases). The CDR3 runs 15 residues. CDR1 is MGHRA, CDR2 YSYEKL, per germline. The ends were cut back, 2 bases at V and 3 bases at J, with 13 bases in the middle. The CDR3 loop is CASSQPLGGHTEAFF. CDR3 coding DNA: TGCGCCAGCAGCCAACCCTTAGGGGGGCACACTGAAGCTTTCTTT.

The rearrangement joins TRBV18 to TRBJ2-5; tentative D call: TRBD1 (6 bases). V was trimmed by 2 bases and J by 5 bases, leaving 15 bases between them. The CDR3 is 15 amino acids. Germline V gives CDR1 KGHSH, CDR2 LQKENI. CDR3 DNA sequence: TGTGCCAGCTCACCATGGGACACTTCGGGGGAGACCCAGTACTTC. Translation: CASSPWDTSGETQYF.

V and J are TRBV5-4 and TRBJ2-2; 7 nucleotides align to TRBD1. The CDR3 runs to 13 residues. Germline values: CDR1 SGHNT, CDR2 YYREEE (reference sequence). Trimming took 0 bases from V and 9 from J; bases not matched to a gene: 2. CDR3 in amino acids: CASSLEGARELFF. DNA of the CDR3: TGTGCCAGCAGCTTGGAGGGGGCCCGGGAGCTGTTTTTT.

In this sample, this clone turned up once. V and J are TRBV11-1 and TRBJ2-1; D is undetermined. CDR1 and CDR2 from the germline V gene are SGHAT and FQDESV (reference sequence). V lost 5 bases to trimming and J lost 2 bases, with 4 bases between them. CDR3 length equals 12 residues. CDR3 region: CASSDPYNEQFF. The CDR3 nucleotides are TGTGCCAGCAGCGACCCCTACAATGAGCAGTTCTTC.